This TCR beta chain was obtained from a study of T-cell memory formation after mild COVID-19. Study background: Largely, TCR clusters stayed within a single donor. Findings and caveats of the study: While clones contracting from day 15 to 85 were balanced between CD4 and CD8, later expanders leaned CD4+. Mainly CM and EM harbored the contracting CD4+ clones; mainly EMRA harbored the CD8+ ones.

One entry per CDR3 protein, called by TCRdb with MiXCR from the 5' RACE reads. Of about 340,000 distinct CDR3 sequences listed, 10% to 15% are singletons. CDR1 is MNHEY and CDR2 is SVGAGI in the germline V gene. V gave up 5 bases and J gave up 4 bases; unmatched junction bases: 11. The CDR3 spans 17 residues. Worth noting for this clonotype: Its antigen is still unknown.

Material for sequencing was PBMCs or a T cell subset sorted from them (not recorded which). This chain connects TRBV6-5 to TRBJ2-3, with 11 nucleotides matching TRBD2. The receptor's source is a man aged 18 to 29 who had mild COVID-19 (a few samples of this study predate the infection). Cell type and time point are not known. The chain's CDR3 is CASSRRVAGGHADTQYF. CDR3 in DNA: TGTGCCAGCAGTCGGAGAGTAGCGGGGGGGCATGCAGATACGCAGTATTTT.